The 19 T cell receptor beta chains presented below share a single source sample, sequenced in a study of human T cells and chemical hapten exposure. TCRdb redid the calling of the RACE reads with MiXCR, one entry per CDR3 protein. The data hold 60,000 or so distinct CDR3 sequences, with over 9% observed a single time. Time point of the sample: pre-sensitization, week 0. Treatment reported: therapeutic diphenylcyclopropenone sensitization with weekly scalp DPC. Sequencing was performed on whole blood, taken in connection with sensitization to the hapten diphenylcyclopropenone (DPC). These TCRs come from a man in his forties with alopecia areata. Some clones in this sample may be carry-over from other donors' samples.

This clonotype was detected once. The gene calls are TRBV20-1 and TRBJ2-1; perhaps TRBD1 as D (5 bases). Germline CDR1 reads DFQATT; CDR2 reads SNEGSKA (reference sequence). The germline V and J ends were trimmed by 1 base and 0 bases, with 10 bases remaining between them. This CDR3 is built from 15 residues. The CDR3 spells CSARVRASSYNEQFF. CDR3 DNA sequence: TGCAGTGCTAGAGTCAGGGCTAGCTCCTACAATGAGCAGTTCTTC.

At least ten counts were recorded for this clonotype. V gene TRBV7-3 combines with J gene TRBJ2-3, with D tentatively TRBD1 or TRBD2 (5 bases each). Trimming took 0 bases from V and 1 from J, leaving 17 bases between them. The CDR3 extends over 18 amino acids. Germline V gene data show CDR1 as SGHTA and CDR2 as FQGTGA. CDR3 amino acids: CASSLTRPGTVGTDTQYF. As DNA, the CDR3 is TGTGCCAGCAGCTTAACTAGACCCGGGACGGTTGGCACAGATACGCAGTATTTT.

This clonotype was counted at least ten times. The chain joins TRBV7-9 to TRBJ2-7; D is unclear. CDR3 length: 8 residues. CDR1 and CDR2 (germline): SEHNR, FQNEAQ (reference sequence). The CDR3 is CVKNEQYF. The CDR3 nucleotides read TGTGTAAAGAACGAGCAGTACTTC.

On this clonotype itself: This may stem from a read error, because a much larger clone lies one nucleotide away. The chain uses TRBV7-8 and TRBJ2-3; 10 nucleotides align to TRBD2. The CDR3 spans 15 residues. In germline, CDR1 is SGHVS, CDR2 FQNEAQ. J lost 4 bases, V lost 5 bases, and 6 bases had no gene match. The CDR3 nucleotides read TGTGCCAGCAGCGTCCTAGCGGGAGCGTCAGATACGCAGTATTTT. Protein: CASSVLAGASDTQYF.

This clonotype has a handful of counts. The CDR3 bases are TGTGCCAGCAGCCCCACAGGGGGCCGGGAGACCCAGTACTTC. This sequence encodes CASSPTGGRETQYF. The chain couples TRBV12-3 or TRBV12-4 to TRBJ2-5; 9 bases fit TRBD1. With 6 bases clipped from V and 5 bases from J, the junction kept 7 bases outside the gene matches. The CDR3 contains 14 residues.

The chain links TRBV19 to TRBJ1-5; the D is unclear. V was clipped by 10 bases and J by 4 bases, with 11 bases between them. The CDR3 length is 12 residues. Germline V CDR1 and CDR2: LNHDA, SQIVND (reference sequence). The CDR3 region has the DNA TGTGCCACCTCGGAACTTAATCAGCCCCAGCATTTT. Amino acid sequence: CATSELNQPQHF.

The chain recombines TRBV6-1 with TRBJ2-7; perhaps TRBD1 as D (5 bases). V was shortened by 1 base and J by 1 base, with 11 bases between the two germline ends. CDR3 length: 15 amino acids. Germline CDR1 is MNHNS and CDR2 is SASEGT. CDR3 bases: TGTGCCAGCAGTGAAGACTGGACATATTCCTACGAGCAGTACTTC. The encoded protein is CASSEDWTYSYEQYF.

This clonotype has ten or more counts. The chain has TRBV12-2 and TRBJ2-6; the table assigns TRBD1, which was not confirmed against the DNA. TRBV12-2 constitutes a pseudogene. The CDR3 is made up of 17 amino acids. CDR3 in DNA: TGTGCAAGTCGCTGTCGACAGGGCCGCTCTGGGGCCAACGTCCTGACTTTC. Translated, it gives CASRCRQGRSGANVLTF.

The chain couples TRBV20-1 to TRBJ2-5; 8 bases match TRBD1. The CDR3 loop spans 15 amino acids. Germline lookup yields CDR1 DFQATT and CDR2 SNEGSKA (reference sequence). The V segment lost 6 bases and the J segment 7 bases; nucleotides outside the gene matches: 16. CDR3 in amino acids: CSARTGIPLRGTQYF. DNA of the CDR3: TGCAGTGCCCGGACAGGGATCCCCCTCAGGGGGACCCAGTACTTC.

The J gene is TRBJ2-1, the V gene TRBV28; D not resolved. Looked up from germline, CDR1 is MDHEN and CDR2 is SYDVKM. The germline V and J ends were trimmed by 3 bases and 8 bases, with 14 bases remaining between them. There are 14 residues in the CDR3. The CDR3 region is CASSLSGGRYEQFF. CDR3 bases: TGTGCCAGCAGTTTGTCGGGCGGCAGGTATGAGCAGTTCTTC.

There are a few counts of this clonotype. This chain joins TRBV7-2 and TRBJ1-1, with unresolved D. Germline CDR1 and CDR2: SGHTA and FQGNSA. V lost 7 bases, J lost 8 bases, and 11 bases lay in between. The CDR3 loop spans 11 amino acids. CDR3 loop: CASTHGREAFF. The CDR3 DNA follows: TGTGCCAGCACCCACGGCCGAGAAGCTTTCTTT.

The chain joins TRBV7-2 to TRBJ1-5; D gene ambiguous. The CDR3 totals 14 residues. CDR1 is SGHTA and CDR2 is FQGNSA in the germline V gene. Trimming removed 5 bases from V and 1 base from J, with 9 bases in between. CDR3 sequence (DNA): TGTGCCAGCAGCCCGTATACCAGCAATCAGCCCCAGCATTTT. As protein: CASSPYTSNQPQHF. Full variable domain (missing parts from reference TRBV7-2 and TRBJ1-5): GAGVSQSPSNKVTEKGKDVELRCDPISGHTALYWYRQSLGQGLEFLIYFQGNSAPDKSGLPSDRFSAERTGGSVSTLTIQRTQQEDSAVYLCASSPYTSNQPQHFGDGTRLSIL.

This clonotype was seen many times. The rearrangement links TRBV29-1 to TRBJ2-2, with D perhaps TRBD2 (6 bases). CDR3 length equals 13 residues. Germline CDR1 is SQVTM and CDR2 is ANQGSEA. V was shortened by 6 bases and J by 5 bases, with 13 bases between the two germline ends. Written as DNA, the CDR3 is TGCAGCGTGGGGATTGGGGGGACCGGGGAGCTGTTTTTT. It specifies CSVGIGGTGELFF.

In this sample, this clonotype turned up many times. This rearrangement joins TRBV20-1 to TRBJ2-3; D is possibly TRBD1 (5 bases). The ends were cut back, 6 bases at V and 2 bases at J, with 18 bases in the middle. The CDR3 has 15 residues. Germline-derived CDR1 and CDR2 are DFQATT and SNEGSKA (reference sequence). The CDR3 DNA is TGCAGTGCCAACCCTCGGACACACAACACAGATACGCAGTATTTT. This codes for CSANPRTHNTDTQYF.

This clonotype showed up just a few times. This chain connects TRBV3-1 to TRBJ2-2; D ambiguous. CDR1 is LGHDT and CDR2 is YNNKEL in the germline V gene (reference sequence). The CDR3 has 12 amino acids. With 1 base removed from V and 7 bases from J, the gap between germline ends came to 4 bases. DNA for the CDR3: TGTGCCAGCAGCCAAGTTGTCGGGGAGCTGTTTTTT. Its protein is CASSQVVGELFF. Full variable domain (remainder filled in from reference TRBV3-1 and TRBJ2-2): DTAVSQTPKYLVTQMGNDKSIKCEQNLGHDTMYWYKQDSKKFLKIMFSYNNKELIINETVPNRFSPKSPDKAHLNLHINSLELGDSAVYFCASSQVVGELFFGEGSRLTVL.

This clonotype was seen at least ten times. The DNA for the CDR3 is TGTGCCAGCAGTGTAATACAGGTTAATTCACCCCTCCACTTT. It is translated as CASSVIQVNSPLHF. The rearrangement uses TRBV2 and TRBJ1-6; D might be TRBD1 (5 bases). The germline V gene has CDR1 SNHLY and CDR2 FYNNEI. Trimming cost V 4 bases and J 6 bases, with 10 bases left between them. The CDR3 loop spans 14 amino acids.

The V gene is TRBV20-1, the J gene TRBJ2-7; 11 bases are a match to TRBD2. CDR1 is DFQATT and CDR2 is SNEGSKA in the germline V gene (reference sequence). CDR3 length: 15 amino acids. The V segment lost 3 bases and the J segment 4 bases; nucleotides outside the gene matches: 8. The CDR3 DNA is TGCAGTGCTAGGGATACTAGCGGGAGAAGATACGAGCAGTACTTC. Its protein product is CSARDTSGRRYEQYF.

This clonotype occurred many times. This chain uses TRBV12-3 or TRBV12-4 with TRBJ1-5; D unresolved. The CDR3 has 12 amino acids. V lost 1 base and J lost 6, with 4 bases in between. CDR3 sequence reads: CASSLVLQPQHF. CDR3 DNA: TGTGCCAGCAGTTTAGTACTTCAGCCCCAGCATTTT.

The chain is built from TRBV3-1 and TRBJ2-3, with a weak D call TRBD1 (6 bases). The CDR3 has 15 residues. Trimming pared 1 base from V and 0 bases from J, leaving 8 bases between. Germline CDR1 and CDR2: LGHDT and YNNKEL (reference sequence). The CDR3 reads CASSQGDTSTDTQYF. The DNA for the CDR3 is TGTGCCAGCAGCCAAGGGGACACCAGCACAGATACGCAGTATTTT.